One sample yielded the 2 T cell receptor beta chains listed below, sequenced in a study of tumor and adjacent non-tumor tissue in lung cancer. This sample's RNA came from whole unsorted tissue. TCRbeta libraries were built with three rounds of nested PCR, modified from ARM-PCR. TCRdb reprocessed the multiplex PCR reads with MiXCR, giving one entry per CDR3 protein. The sample gives about 66,000 distinct CDR3 sequences, less than 80% of which show up once; roughly 30% is in the top ten. The sample taken for sequencing was lung tumor tissue. These receptors all come from a man in his sixties with non-small cell lung cancer.

This clonotype turned up a few times. One junction end disagrees with the germline gene, perhaps due to a read error. The V call is TRBV5-5, the J call TRBJ2-1, with D possibly TRBD1 on 6 matching bases. The CDR3 extends over 15 amino acids. Per germline, CDR1 SGHKS and CDR2 YYEKEE (reference sequence). The CDR3 region is CASSLVQGRYNKQFF. The CDR3 region has the DNA TGTGCCAGCAGCTTGGTGCAGGGGCGGTACAATAAGCAATTCTTC.

This clonotype was seen at least ten times. V usage is TRBV20-1 and J usage is TRBJ2-7; maybe TRBD1 (5 bases). CDR1 and CDR2 (germline): DFQATT, SNEGSKA (reference sequence). V dropped 0 bases and J dropped 2 bases, with 11 bases sitting between them. The CDR3 is 14 residues long. The CDR3 region is CSARDQGFTYEQYF. CDR3 coding DNA: TGCAGTGCTAGAGATCAGGGCTTTACCTACGAGCAGTACTTC.